Presented here are 26 T cell receptor beta chains from one specimen sequenced in a study of T cell responses to AZD1222 COVID-19 vaccine. The assay was immunoSEQ multiplex PCR, and TCRdb's table has in-frame clones only and misses some. The profile covers 90,000 to 150,000 clones, with around 86% appearing a single time and 2.5% to 3.5% taken by the ten largest. The sequencing used peripheral blood, collected 28 days after the second AZD1222 dose. The receptor set was obtained from an adult who received the AZD1222 COVID-19 vaccine.

V gene TRBV7-8 combines with J gene TRBJ2-5; TRBD2 aligns across 12 bases. Germline CDR1 is SGHVS and CDR2 is FQNEAQ. Trimming cost V 5 bases and J 2 bases; bases outside gene matches: 6. This CDR3 has 16 amino acids. Here the CDR3 DNA reads TGTGCCAGCAGCCTGCGGACTAGCGGGGTACAAGAGACCCAGTACTTC. It yields the protein CASSLRTSGVQETQYF.

The J gene is TRBJ2-7, the V gene TRBV6-5; 9 positions match TRBD1. Germline V gives CDR1 MNHEY, CDR2 SVGAGI. The V gene end was trimmed by 3 bases and the J gene end by 3 bases; junction bases not matched to a gene: 6. The CDR3 sequence is 15 residues long. The chain's CDR3 is CASSYGGTGNYEQYF. The CDR3 DNA reads TGTGCCAGCAGTTATGGGGGGACAGGGAACTACGAGCAGTACTTC.

V is TRBV5-4 and J is TRBJ1-6; 7 positions match TRBD1. Germline V gene data show CDR1 as SGHNT and CDR2 as YYREEE (reference sequence). The CDR3 has 16 amino acids. V gave up 2 bases and J gave up 8 bases; unmatched junction bases: 10. The CDR3 region is CASSFDRVLADSPLHF. Here the CDR3 DNA reads TGTGCCAGCAGCTTTGACAGGGTATTAGCGGATTCACCCCTCCACTTT.

This chain's CDR3 is CASSPSLSTEAFF. Written as DNA, the CDR3 is TGTGCCAGCTCACCATCACTCTCCACTGAAGCTTTCTTT. The chain employs TRBV18 and TRBJ1-1; no reliable D call. CDR3 size: 13 residues. The V and J ends lost 2 bases and 4 bases respectively, with 8 bases between them. Germline-derived CDR1 and CDR2 are KGHSH and LQKENI.

The chain carries TRBV7-2 and TRBJ2-3, with a possible D match to TRBD1 (6 bases). CDR3 length equals 15 residues. Trimming took off 6 bases at V and 0 bases at J, with 13 bases between the two ends. The germline gives CDR1 SGHTA, CDR2 FQGNSA. CDR3 loop: CASRRGQLSTDTQYF. CDR3 in DNA: TGTGCCAGCAGACGCGGACAGCTAAGCACAGATACGCAGTATTTT.

This clone was counted between two and nine times. The chain is built from TRBV18 and TRBJ1-5, with D maybe TRBD1 (5 bases). The CDR3 is 16 residues long. V lost 2 bases and J 2 bases, leaving 13 bases between the germline ends. Germline V gene sequence: CDR1 KGHSH, CDR2 LQKENI. The CDR3 nucleotides are TGTGCCAGCTCACCAGGGGTCGGGGGTGGCAATCAGCCCCAGCATTTT. Amino acids: CASSPGVGGGNQPQHF.

This rearrangement joins TRBV30 to TRBJ1-2; D perhaps matches TRBD1 (5 bases). CDR3 length: 11 residues. Germline loops: CDR1 GTSNPN, CDR2 SVGIG (reference sequence). Trimming took off 3 bases at V and 8 bases at J, with 10 bases between the two ends. The CDR3 DNA follows: TGTGCCTGGAGGAAAAGGGGCGGCTACACCTTC. This sequence encodes CAWRKRGGYTF.

Comments on this clone: One end of the junction varies from germline; a read error may be responsible. The gene calls are TRBV7-9 and TRBJ2-1, with D tentatively TRBD1 or TRBD2 (5 bases each). Germline V gives CDR1 SEHNR, CDR2 FQNEAQ (reference sequence). The CDR3 is made up of 14 amino acids. DNA of the CDR3: TGTGCCAGCAACTTAGCGCTAAGTTGGGGCGAGCAGTTCTTC. This encodes CASNLALSWGEQFF.

The rearrangement joins TRBV24-1 to TRBJ2-6, with D perhaps TRBD1 (6 bases). The CDR3 has 15 residues. Germline CDR1 and CDR2: KGHDR and SFDVKD. Trimming pared 2 bases from V and 2 bases from J, leaving 6 bases between. The CDR3 DNA reads as TGTGCCACCAGTGATTCAGGGGCTGGGGCCAACGTCCTGACTTTC. This encodes CATSDSGAGANVLTF.

This sequence joins TRBV11-2 and TRBJ2-7; TRBD2 matches at 7 bases. V trimming: 5 bases; J trimming: 1 base; junction bases outside the gene matches: 8. Germline CDR1 is SGHAT and CDR2 is FQNNGV. The CDR3 spans 15 residues. In DNA form, the CDR3 reads TGTGCCAGCAGCCCCTATGGGGGGGTTTCCTACGAGCAGTACTTC. It encodes CASSPYGGVSYEQYF.

V and J are TRBV6-1 and TRBJ1-1; 8 bases align to TRBD1. The CDR3 has 14 residues. The V and J ends lost 3 bases and 5 bases, in that order; junction bases with no gene match: 5. Germline assignment: CDR1 MNHNS and CDR2 SASEGT. The CDR3 DNA reads as TGTGCCAGCAGTGATGGACAGGGTAGAACTGAAGCTTTCTTT. Translated: CASSDGQGRTEAFF.

The V and J genes are TRBV12-3 or TRBV12-4 and TRBJ1-1; unclear D gene. CDR3 length: 11 residues. The V end was cut by 6 bases, the J end by 7 bases, with 9 bases between. In DNA form, the CDR3 reads TGTGCCAGCAGCCGGACTTTTGAAGCTTTCTTT. Translating it yields CASSRTFEAFF.

This rearrangement joins TRBV30 to TRBJ2-7, with a possible D match to TRBD2 (7 bases). The CDR3 is made up of 17 amino acids. Germline values: CDR1 GTSNPN, CDR2 SVGIG (reference sequence). The V gene lost 5 bases and the J gene lost 1 base, with 24 bases spanning the gap. The CDR3 DNA reads as TGTGCCTGGTCGGGGGGACATCGATTAGATCCGTCCTACGAGCAGTACTTC. Its translation: CAWSGGHRLDPSYEQYF.

V usage is TRBV19 and J usage is TRBJ2-5; possibly TRBD2 for D (6 bases). Germline CDR1 reads LNHDA; CDR2 reads SQIVND (reference sequence). The CDR3 spans 13 residues. The V end was cut by 5 bases, the J end by 3 bases, with 10 bases between. CDR3 region: CASSVLAEETQYF. The CDR3 nucleotides read TGTGCCAGTAGTGTCTTAGCGGAAGAGACCCAGTACTTC.

V and J are TRBV4-3 and TRBJ1-1; 8 nucleotides agree with TRBD1. This CDR3 spans 16 amino acids. V was clipped by 0 bases and J by 4 bases; unmatched bases: 7. Per germline, CDR1 LGHNA and CDR2 YSLEER. The CDR3 DNA reads TGCGCCAGCAGCCAAGAGGACAGGGAGGTGGGCACTGAAGCTTTCTTT. It specifies CASSQEDREVGTEAFF.

The rearrangement uses TRBV12-5 and TRBJ1-3; D unclear. Deletions cut 4 bases from V and 2 bases from J, with 6 bases between. The germline V gene has CDR1 LGHNT and CDR2 FRNRAP. This CDR3 is 13 amino acids long. The CDR3 is CASGSWPGNTIYF. CDR3 sequence (DNA): TGTGCTAGTGGTTCCTGGCCTGGAAACACCATATATTTT.

The chain carries TRBV5-1 and TRBJ2-3, with D hard to call. The CDR3 has 14 amino acids. V lost 4 bases and J 0 bases, leaving 9 bases between the germline ends. Germline values: CDR1 SGHRS, CDR2 YFSETQ. CDR3 DNA: TGCGCCAGCAGCCCTACAGCTAGCACAGATACGCAGTATTTT. Amino acids: CASSPTASTDTQYF. Complete variable domain (other parts from reference TRBV5-1 and TRBJ2-3): KAGVTQTPRYLIKTRGQQVTLSCSPISGHRSVSWYQQTPGQGLQFLFEYFSETQRNKGNFPGRFSGRQFSNSRSEMNVSTLELGDSALYLCASSPTASTDTQYFGPGTRLTVL.

This clone came up once. The V call is TRBV5-4, the J call TRBJ2-4; D call uncertain. CDR1 and CDR2 (germline): SGHNT, YYREEE (reference sequence). V shed 4 bases and J shed 5 bases, with 10 bases lying between them. This CDR3 has 13 amino acids. In DNA form, the CDR3 reads TGTGCCAGCAGCCGAGTGGCCGAAAACATTCAGTACTTC. Residues: CASSRVAENIQYF.

This rearrangement joins TRBV5-6 to TRBJ1-4, with a weak D call TRBD1 (5 bases). Trimming removed 4 bases from V and 3 bases from J, with 13 bases in between. The CDR3 extends over 15 amino acids. The V gene's germline CDR1 is SGHDT and CDR2 YYEEEE. CDR3 DNA: TGTGCCAGCAGCCAAGGTTCGGGGGCTAATGAAAAACTGTTTTTT. Amino acids: CASSQGSGANEKLFF.

This chain links TRBV7-8 with TRBJ2-7; D ambiguous. Germline V gene sequence: CDR1 SGHVS, CDR2 FQNEAQ. The CDR3 is 13 residues long. The germline V and J ends were trimmed by 5 bases and 5 bases, with 13 bases remaining between them. The CDR3 region has the DNA TGTGCCAGCAGCCCAAGAGGAGTCCACGAGCAGTACTTC. Amino acid sequence: CASSPRGVHEQYF.

The chain couples TRBV6-5 to TRBJ1-1, with TRBD1 identical over 8 bases. The CDR3 covers 14 residues. CDR1 and CDR2 from the germline V gene are MNHEY and SVGAGI. V was pared by 2 bases and J by 5 bases, with 4 bases of the junction left unmatched. CDR3 sequence (DNA): TGTGCCAGCAGTTACCGGACAGGGTGGACTGAAGCTTTCTTT. Residues: CASSYRTGWTEAFF.

Of note for this clone: Just one base apart from a much larger clone, this may be a read error. The V gene is TRBV2, the J gene TRBJ2-1, with 7 bases that match TRBD1. This CDR3 contains 14 residues. CDR1 is SNHLY, CDR2 FYNNEI, per germline. Trimming removed 5 bases from V and 0 bases from J; junction bases left unmatched: 1. The CDR3 DNA sequence: TGTGCCAGCAGTAGGGACAGCTCCTACAATGAGCAGTTCTTC. It codes for CASSRDSSYNEQFF.

The rearrangement joins TRBV6-5 to TRBJ1-1, with D tentatively TRBD1 (5 bases). Germline CDR1 is MNHEY and CDR2 is SVGAGI. This CDR3 region has 13 residues. Trimming stripped 6 bases from V and 8 bases from J, with 16 bases between. In nucleotides, the CDR3 is TGTGCCAGCAGCCGCGGTCGGGGGGGGGAAGCTTTCTTT. It encodes CASSRGRGGEAFF.

This rearrangement joins TRBV27 to TRBJ2-5; TRBD1 agrees at 8 bases. In germline, CDR1 is MNHEY, CDR2 SMNVEV (reference sequence). V shed 2 bases and J 7 bases; nucleotides not matched to a gene: 9. The CDR3 is 15 amino acids. DNA of the CDR3: TGTGCCAGCAGTTTAACCGACAGGGGAACAGGGACCCAGTACTTC. Translating gives CASSLTDRGTGTQYF.

V usage is TRBV5-5 and J usage is TRBJ1-3, with a possible D match to TRBD1 (6 bases). Germline V gives CDR1 SGHKS, CDR2 YYEKEE (reference sequence). The CDR3 is 15 amino acids. The ends were cut back, 5 bases at V and 0 bases at J, with 12 bases in the middle. The CDR3 protein is CASRRDMSSGNTIYF. The DNA for the CDR3 is TGTGCCAGCAGGCGGGACATGAGCTCTGGAAACACCATATATTTT.

This chain joins TRBV28 and TRBJ1-1; D is unresolved. The CDR3 is made up of 12 amino acids. Germline assignment: CDR1 MDHEN and CDR2 SYDVKM. The V and J ends lost 5 bases and 6 bases respectively, with 10 bases between them. The CDR3 loop is CASSPPAPEAFF. As DNA, the CDR3 is TGTGCCAGCAGTCCCCCGGCCCCTGAAGCTTTCTTT.